This note documents a single TCR beta chain sequence. The target of this receptor is not known. There are no base qualities to consult, and no much larger clone falls within one base. CDR1 and CDR2, per the germline V gene, are SGHTA and FQGNSA. The CDR3 starts with the cysteine, ends with the phenylalanine, and has 13 residues. CDR3 DNA only is kept here, 39 bases in frame from base 1. V lost 5 bases and J lost 1 base; the stretch between them is 9 bases long. Receptor libraries were prepared by the immunoSEQ multiplex PCR assay. Sourced from immuneACCESS, this table was stored by TCRdb with only in-frame sequences that have V and J called. A share of the clones is absent; for the studies checked, an unresolved V gene accounts for under half, and the remainder has no known explanation. The sample contains about 660,000 clones, 70% to 90% of them found a single time. About 0.01% of the sample lies in the top ten.

These data come from a study of shared T cell receptors in the human thymus (dated by TCRdb to 2020 to 2023). General notes on the study: The study examined how self-reactive, shared T-cell receptor alpha chains are generated in the human thymus.

These data also featured in a second study, about human thymus T cells. The second study reports: Immunologically healthy infants undergoing open corrective cardiac surgery for congenital heart defects in Finland were used as donors. Thymus tissue was obtained as surgical resects removed during corrective cardiac surgery. Usage of V and J gene segments appeared to be biased in both the thymic and the peripheral blood repertoires. Highly overlapping thymic TCR repertoires among unrelated individuals were reported in the related research. TCR alpha and beta repertoires from roughly eight infant thymus samples and four related peripheral blood samples were characterized in the study. The cohort included six male and a couple of female infants, with donor ages spanning 7 to 244 days. Thymocytes were mechanically released from the tissue and were stored as pellets of roughly 9-30 million cells at -70 degrees C. A QIAsymphony instrument was used to extract genomic DNA from frozen cell pellets. The immunoSEQ multiplex PCR assay was used to amplify the TCRB and TCRAD loci from a standardized amount of quality-controlled genomic DNA. The V(D)J region was spanned by amplicons of a length sufficient to cover the CDR3 and to identify V and J genes. Amplicon sequencing was performed on an Illumina platform through the commercial immunoSEQ service. Primer bias and sequencing errors were corrected as previously described, and TCRAD and TCRB definitions were based on the IMGT database. The repertoires were analysed using immunoSEQ Analyzer 3.0 and VDJTools for basic statistics, V/J segment usage, diversity estimates, rarefaction and pairwise overlap. Diversity was estimated with Chao1, ChaoE, Efron-Thisted, Shannon and inverse Simpson indices, and also on datasets down-sampled to the smallest sample. Repertoire overlap used strict matching of CDR3 nucleotide sequence, V gene and J gene, with Jaccard-based multidimensional scaling clustering. On average, thymus samples yielded around 800,000 unique TCRB clonotypes, whereas blood samples yielded roughly 80,000.

This TCR was recovered from a boy under two years old with a congenital heart defect. Donor details come from another sample of the same person, matched by shared clones. Sequences were obtained from thymocytes. The rearrangement joined TRBV7-2 to TRBJ2-7; the D gene is not confidently resolved. The nucleotide sequence is given as TGTGCCAGCAGCCACGGAGTGTCCTACGAGCAGTACTTC. It translates as CASSHGVSYEQYF.